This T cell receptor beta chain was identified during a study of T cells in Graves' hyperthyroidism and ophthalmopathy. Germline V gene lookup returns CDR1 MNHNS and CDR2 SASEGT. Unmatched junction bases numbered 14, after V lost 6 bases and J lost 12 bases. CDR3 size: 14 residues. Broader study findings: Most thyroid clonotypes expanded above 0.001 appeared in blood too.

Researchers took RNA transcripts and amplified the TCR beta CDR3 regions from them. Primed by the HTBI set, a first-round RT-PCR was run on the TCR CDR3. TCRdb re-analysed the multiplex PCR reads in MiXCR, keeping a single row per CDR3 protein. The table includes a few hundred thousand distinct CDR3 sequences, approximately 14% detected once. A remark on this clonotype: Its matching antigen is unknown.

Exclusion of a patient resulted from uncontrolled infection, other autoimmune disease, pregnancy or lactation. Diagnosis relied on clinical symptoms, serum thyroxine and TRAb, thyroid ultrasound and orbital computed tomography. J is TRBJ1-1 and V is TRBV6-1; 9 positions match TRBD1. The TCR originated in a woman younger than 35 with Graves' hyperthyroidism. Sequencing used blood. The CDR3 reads CASSPPDRGNTPFF. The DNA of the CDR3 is TGTGCCAGCAGCCCTCCGGACAGGGGAAATACACCTTTCTTT.